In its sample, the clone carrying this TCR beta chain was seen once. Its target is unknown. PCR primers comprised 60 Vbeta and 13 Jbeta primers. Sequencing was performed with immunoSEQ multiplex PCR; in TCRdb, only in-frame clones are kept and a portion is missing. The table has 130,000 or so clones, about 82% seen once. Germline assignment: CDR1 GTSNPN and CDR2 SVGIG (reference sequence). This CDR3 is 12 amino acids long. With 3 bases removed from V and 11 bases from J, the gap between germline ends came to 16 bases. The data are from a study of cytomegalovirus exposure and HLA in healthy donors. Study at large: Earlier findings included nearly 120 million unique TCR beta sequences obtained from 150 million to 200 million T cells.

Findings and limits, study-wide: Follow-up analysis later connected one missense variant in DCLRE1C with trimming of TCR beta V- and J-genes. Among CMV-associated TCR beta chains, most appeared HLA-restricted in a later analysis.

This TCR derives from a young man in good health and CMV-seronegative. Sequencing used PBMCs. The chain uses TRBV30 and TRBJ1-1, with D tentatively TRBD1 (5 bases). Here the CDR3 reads CAWSEGRGGAFF. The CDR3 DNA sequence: TGTGCCTGGAGCGAGGGGAGGGGTGGGGCTTTCTTT.